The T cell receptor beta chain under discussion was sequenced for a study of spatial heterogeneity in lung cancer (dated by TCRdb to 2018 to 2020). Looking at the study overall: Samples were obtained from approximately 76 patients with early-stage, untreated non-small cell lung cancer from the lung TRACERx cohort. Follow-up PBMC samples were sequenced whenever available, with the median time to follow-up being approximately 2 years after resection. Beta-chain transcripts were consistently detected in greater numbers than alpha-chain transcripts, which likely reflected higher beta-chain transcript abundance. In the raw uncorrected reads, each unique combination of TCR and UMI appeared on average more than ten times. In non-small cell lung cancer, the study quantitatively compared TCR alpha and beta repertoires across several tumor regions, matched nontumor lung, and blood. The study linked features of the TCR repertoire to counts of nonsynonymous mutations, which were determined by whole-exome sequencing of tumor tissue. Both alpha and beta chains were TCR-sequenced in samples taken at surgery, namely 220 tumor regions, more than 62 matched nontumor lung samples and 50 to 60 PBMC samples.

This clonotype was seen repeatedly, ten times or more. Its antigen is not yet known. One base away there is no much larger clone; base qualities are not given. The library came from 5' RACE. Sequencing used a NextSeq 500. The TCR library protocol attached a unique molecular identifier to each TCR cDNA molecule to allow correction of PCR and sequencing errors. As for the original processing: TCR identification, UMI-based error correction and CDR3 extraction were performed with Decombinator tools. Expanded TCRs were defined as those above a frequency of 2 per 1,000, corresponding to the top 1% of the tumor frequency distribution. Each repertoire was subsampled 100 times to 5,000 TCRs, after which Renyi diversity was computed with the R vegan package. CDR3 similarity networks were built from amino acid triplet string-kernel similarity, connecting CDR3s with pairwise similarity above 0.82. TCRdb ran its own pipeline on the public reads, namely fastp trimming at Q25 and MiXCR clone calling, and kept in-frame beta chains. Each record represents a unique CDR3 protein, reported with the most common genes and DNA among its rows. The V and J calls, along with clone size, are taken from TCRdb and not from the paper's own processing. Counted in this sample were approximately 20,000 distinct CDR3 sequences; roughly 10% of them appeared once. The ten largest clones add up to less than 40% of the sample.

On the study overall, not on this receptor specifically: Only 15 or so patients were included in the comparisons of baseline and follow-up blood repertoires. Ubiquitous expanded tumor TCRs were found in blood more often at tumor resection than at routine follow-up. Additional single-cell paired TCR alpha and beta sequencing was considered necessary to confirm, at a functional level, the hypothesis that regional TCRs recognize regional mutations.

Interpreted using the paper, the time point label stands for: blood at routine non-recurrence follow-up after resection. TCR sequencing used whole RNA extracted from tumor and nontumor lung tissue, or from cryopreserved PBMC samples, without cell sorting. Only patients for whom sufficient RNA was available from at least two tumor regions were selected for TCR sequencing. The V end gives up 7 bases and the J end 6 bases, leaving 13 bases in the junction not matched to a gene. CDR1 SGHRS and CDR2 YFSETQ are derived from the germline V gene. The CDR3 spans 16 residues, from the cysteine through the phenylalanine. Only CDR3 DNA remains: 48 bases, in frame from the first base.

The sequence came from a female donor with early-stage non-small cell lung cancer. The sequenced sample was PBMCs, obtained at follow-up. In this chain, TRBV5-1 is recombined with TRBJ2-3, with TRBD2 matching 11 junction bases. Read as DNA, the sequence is TGCGCCAGCGCCCCGGGACTAGCGGTAGCTGTGGATACGCAGTATTTT. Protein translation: CASAPGLAVAVDTQYF.